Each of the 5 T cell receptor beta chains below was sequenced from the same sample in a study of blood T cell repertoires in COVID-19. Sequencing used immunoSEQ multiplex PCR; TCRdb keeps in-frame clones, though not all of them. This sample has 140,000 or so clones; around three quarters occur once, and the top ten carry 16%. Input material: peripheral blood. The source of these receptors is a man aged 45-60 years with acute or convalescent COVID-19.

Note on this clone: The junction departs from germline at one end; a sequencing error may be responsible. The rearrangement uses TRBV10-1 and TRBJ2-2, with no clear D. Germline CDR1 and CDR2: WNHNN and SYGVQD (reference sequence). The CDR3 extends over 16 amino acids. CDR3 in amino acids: CANSESGEFNTGELFF. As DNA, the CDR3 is TGCGCCAACAGTGAGTCGGGCGAATTCAACACCGGGGAGCTGTTTTTT.

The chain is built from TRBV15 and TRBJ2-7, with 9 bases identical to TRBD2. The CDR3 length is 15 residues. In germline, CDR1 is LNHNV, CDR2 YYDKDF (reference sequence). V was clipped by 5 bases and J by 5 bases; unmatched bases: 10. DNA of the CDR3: TGTGCCACCAGCCGTGGGCGGGGGGGCCCCAACGAGCAGTACTTC. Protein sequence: CATSRGRGGPNEQYF. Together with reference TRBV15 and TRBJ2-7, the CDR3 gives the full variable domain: DAMVIQNPRYQVTQFGKPVTLSCSQTLNHNVMYWYQQKSSQAPKLLFHYYDKDFNNEADTPDNFQSRRPNTSFCFLDIRSPGLGDTAMYLCATSRGRGGPNEQYFGPGTRLTVT.

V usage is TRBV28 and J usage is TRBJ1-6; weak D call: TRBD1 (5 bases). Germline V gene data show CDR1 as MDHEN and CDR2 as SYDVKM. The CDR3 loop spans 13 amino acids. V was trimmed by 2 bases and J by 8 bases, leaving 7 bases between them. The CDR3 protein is CASSLGGDSPLHF. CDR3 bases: TGTGCCAGCAGTTTAGGAGGGGATTCACCCCTCCACTTT.

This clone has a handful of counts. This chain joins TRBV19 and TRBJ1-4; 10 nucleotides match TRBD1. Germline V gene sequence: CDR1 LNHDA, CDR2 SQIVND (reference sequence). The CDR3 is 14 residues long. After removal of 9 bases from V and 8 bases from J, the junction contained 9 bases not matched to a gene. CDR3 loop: CASRDRGRGEKLFF. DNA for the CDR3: TGTGCCAGCCGGGACAGGGGTCGGGGCGAAAAACTGTTTTTT.

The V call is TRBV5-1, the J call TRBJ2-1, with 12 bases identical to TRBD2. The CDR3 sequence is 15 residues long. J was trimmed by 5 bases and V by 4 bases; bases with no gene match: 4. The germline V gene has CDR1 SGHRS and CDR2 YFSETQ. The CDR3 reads CASSATSGGNNEQFF. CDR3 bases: TGCGCCAGCAGCGCCACTAGCGGGGGGAACAATGAGCAGTTCTTC.